A single sample is the source of the 25 T cell receptor beta chains below, sequenced in a study of blood T cells in healthy people across ages. Primers used in a second PCR of roughly 6 to 11 cycles were a sample-barcoded 5' primer and a J-beta primer mix. MiXCR, applied by TCRdb to the 5' RACE reads, yields one record per CDR3 protein. The table has about 640,000 distinct CDR3 sequences, approximately 59% seen once. Sequenced sample: blood. These receptors were taken from a man aged 55 to 70 in good health.

This clonotype was seen a few times. The rearrangement links TRBV7-2 to TRBJ2-5; D tentatively reads TRBD1 or TRBD2 (6 bases each). The CDR3 is 13 residues long. V lost 3 bases to trimming and J lost 11 bases, with 16 bases between them. Germline V CDR1 and CDR2: SGHTA, FQGNSA. As DNA, the CDR3 is TGTGCCAGCAGCTTTCACGGGGGCCGCTCTCAGTACTTC. It translates to CASSFHGGRSQYF.

The chain combines TRBV11-2 with TRBJ2-5, with 7 bases fitting TRBD1. V lost 0 bases and J lost 4; bases outside the gene matches: 11. CDR1 SGHAT and CDR2 FQNNGV come from the germline V gene. This CDR3 contains 17 residues. CDR3 nucleotides: TGTGCCAGCAGCTTAGAGCAGGGGACAGCCGGGCGAGAGACCCAGTACTTC. Amino acids: CASSLEQGTAGRETQYF.

The gene calls are TRBV21-1 and TRBJ2-4; the D call in the table, TRBD2, was not verified against the DNA. The J call may not be correct, given that the DNA end is closer to TRBJ2-7. TRBV21-1 is listed as a pseudogene. CDR3 length: 16 residues. For the CDR3, the DNA is TGTGCCAGCAGCAAAAAAGCGCCAGGGCGAACTTACGAGCAGTACTTC. Its translation is CASSKKAPGRTYEQYF.

V and J are TRBV29-1 and TRBJ2-5; 9 nucleotides agree with TRBD1. With the DNA end fitting TRBJ2-7 better, the J assignment may be wrong. CDR1 SQVTM and CDR2 ANQGSEA come from the germline V gene. The CDR3 has 16 amino acids. CDR3: CSVEGAGAGQGYEQYF. In DNA form, the CDR3 reads TGCAGCGTTGAAGGGGCTGGTGCGGGACAGGGATACGAGCAGTACTTC.

The chain carries TRBV23-1 and TRBJ2-4; D is perhaps TRBD1 (7 bases). TRBV23-1 is given ORF status, its function remaining uncertain. V was cut by 6 bases and J by 13 bases, with 25 bases left in between. CDR3 length: 15 residues. The CDR3: CASSRSRYTGEEQYF. The CDR3 DNA reads TGCGCCAGCAGCCGAAGTCGCTACACAGGGGAGGAGCAGTACTTC.

This clonotype appeared many times. The rearrangement uses TRBV29-1 and TRBJ1-2; 9 bases agree with TRBD1. The germline CDR1 and CDR2 sequences are SQVTM and ANQGSEA. The J segment lost 4 bases and the V segment lost 7 bases, leaving 4 bases of the junction unmatched. The CDR3 covers 12 residues. The CDR3 bases are TGCAGCGGTGGACAGGGGAGCTATGGCTACACCTTC. Amino acids: CSGGQGSYGYTF.

This chain connects TRBV12-3 or TRBV12-4 to TRBJ1-4, with D possibly being TRBD1 (5 bases). The CDR3 runs 15 residues. V was trimmed by 5 bases and J by 7 bases, leaving 17 bases between them. The CDR3 protein is CASSPAGQGREKLFF. The CDR3 DNA sequence: TGTGCCAGCAGTCCAGCGGGGCAGGGCCGTGAAAAACTGTTTTTT.

V usage is TRBV25-1 and J usage is TRBJ2-3, with TRBD2 matching over 10 bases. J lost 0 bases, V lost 2 bases, and 2 bases had no gene match. The CDR3 covers 16 residues. Germline CDR1 MGHDK, CDR2 SYGVNS. The CDR3: CASSEVLAGSTDTQYF. CDR3 DNA sequence: TGTGCCAGCAGTGAAGTACTAGCGGGGAGCACAGATACGCAGTATTTT.

The chain joins TRBV10-3 to TRBJ2-5, with 7 bases aligning to TRBD2. Germline loops: CDR1 ENHRY, CDR2 SYGVKD. V lost 6 bases to trimming and J lost 1 base; unmatched junction nucleotides: 2. The CDR3 loop spans 13 amino acids. The CDR3 nucleotides read TGTGCCATCAGGACTAGCCCCCAAGAGACCCAGTACTTC. Its protein is CAIRTSPQETQYF.

V is TRBV4-1 and J is TRBJ1-1; D is unclear. Trimming removed 1 base at V and 3 bases at J, with 9 bases between. Germline V gene data show CDR1 as MGHRA and CDR2 as YSYEKL. This CDR3 has 14 residues. The CDR3 coding sequence is TGCGCCAGCAGCCAAGCTCCGGGTGACACTGAAGCTTTCTTT. Amino acid sequence: CASSQAPGDTEAFF.

The V call is TRBV12-3 or TRBV12-4, the J call TRBJ2-3; 7 nucleotides match TRBD1. CDR3 length equals 14 residues. The trim removed 5 bases at V and 6 bases at J, leaving 8 bases unmatched. The CDR3, as DNA: TGTGCCAGCAGTACCCGACAGGGTCGGGATACGCAGTATTTT. Amino acids: CASSTRQGRDTQYF.

This rearrangement joins TRBV21-1 to TRBJ2-1; the table names TRBD2, a call not compared with the DNA. TRBV21-1 is an annotated pseudogene. This CDR3 contains 13 residues. CDR3 nucleotide sequence: TGTGCCAGCAGCAAGGTAGCGGGGGAGACCCAGTTCTTC. Amino acid sequence: CASSKVAGETQFF.

J is TRBJ1-1 and V is TRBV5-1; 8 nucleotides match TRBD1. CDR1 is SGHRS and CDR2 is YFSETQ in the germline V gene. This CDR3 is built from 14 residues. V dropped 4 bases and J dropped 1; count of bases not matched to a gene: 3. This CDR3 reads CASSGQGGNTEAFF. Here the CDR3 DNA reads TGCGCCAGCAGCGGACAGGGCGGGAACACTGAAGCTTTCTTT.

This clonotype was recorded at least ten times. This chain joins TRBV11-2 and TRBJ2-5; possibly TRBD1 or TRBD2 for D (6 bases each). V lost 5 bases to trimming and J lost 2 bases, with 21 bases between them. Germline V gene lookup returns CDR1 SGHAT and CDR2 FQNNGV. The CDR3 contains 17 residues. The CDR3 loop reads CASSRGPQGGKQETQYF. The CDR3 DNA reads as TGTGCCAGCAGCCGGGGGCCGCAGGGCGGAAAACAAGAGACCCAGTACTTC.

The chain links TRBV9 to TRBJ2-2; 9 bases line up with TRBD1. V lost 0 bases to trimming and J lost 0 bases; unmatched junction nucleotides: 0. Germline assignment: CDR1 SGDLS and CDR2 YYNGEE. The CDR3 is 16 amino acids. CDR3 amino acids: CASSVGQGANTGELFF. CDR3 sequence (DNA): TGTGCCAGCAGCGTAGGACAGGGGGCGAACACCGGGGAGCTGTTTTTT.

The rearrangement uses TRBV7-2 and TRBJ2-7; 7 nucleotides match TRBD2. With the DNA end fitting TRBJ2-5 better, the J assignment may be wrong. Germline V lookup: CDR1 SGHTA, CDR2 FQGNSA. This CDR3 is built from 14 residues. This chain's CDR3 is CASSSSGLRETQYF. The CDR3 nucleotides read TGTGCCAGCAGCTCGTCGGGACTAAGAGAGACCCAGTACTTC.

The rearrangement joins TRBV20-1 to TRBJ1-2; D is uncertain. Germline CDR1 is DFQATT and CDR2 is SNEGSKA (reference sequence). Trimming removed 3 bases at V and 11 bases at J, with 19 bases between. This CDR3 region has 13 residues. This chain's CDR3 is CSARTTPQVPYTF. In DNA, the CDR3 is TGCAGTGCTAGGACCACCCCCCAAGTCCCATACACCTTC.

The rearrangement joins TRBV7-8 to TRBJ2-5; no reliable D call. This CDR3 has 12 residues. V was trimmed by 1 base and J by 5 bases, leaving 5 bases between them. Germline CDR1 is SGHVS and CDR2 is FQNEAQ. The CDR3 protein is CASSLVSETQYF. CDR3 DNA: TGTGCCAGCAGCTTAGTTTCGGAGACCCAGTACTTC.

In its sample, this clonotype was seen a few times. This chain joins TRBV20-1 and TRBJ2-1; D perhaps matches TRBD2 (5 bases). Trimming stripped 0 bases from V and 6 bases from J, with 15 bases between. Germline V gene data show CDR1 as DFQATT and CDR2 as SNEGSKA (reference sequence). The CDR3 has 15 residues. CDR3 bases: TGCAGTGCTAGAGATCTCCTCAGCGGCGGCAATGAGCAGTTCTTC. It encodes CSARDLLSGGNEQFF.

This clonotype was counted a few times. This chain joins TRBV12-3 or TRBV12-4 and TRBJ2-1; D is perhaps TRBD1 (6 bases). The CDR3 spans 15 residues. Trimming shortened V by 3 bases and J by 10 bases, and 19 bases separated the two germline ends. The CDR3 loop reads CASSLGAFQGEEQFF. The CDR3 bases are TGTGCCAGCAGTTTGGGGGCCTTTCAGGGTGAGGAGCAGTTCTTC.

As regards this clonotype: A much bigger clone sits one base away, suggesting this may be a read error. CDR3 sequence (DNA): TGCGCCAGCGGCTCGGGACTACCGAACAATGAGCAGTTCTTC. As protein: CASGSGLPNNEQFF. The chain carries TRBV5-1 and TRBJ2-1; TRBD2 aligns across 7 bases. The CDR3 totals 14 residues. V was pared by 7 bases and J by 5 bases, with 9 bases of the junction left unmatched. CDR1 and CDR2 (germline): SGHRS, YFSETQ.

The chain carries TRBV6-2 or TRBV6-3 and TRBJ2-5; 9 nucleotides line up with TRBD2. Germline CDR1 is MNHEY and CDR2 is SVGEGT. J gave up 2 bases and V 2 bases, and 12 bases lay outside the gene matches. The CDR3 sequence is 18 residues long. The CDR3 region is CASSYGSSGERPQETQYF. The CDR3 DNA reads as TGTGCCAGCAGTTACGGGTCTAGCGGGGAACGCCCACAAGAGACCCAGTACTTC.

The V and J genes are TRBV3-1 and TRBJ2-4; the match to TRBD1 covers 8 bases. V shed 5 bases and J 4 bases; nucleotides not matched to a gene: 4. The CDR3 loop spans 14 amino acids. Germline CDR1 is LGHDT and CDR2 is YNNKEL (reference sequence). The CDR3 DNA follows: TGTGCCAGCAGCAAACGACAGGGGAAAAACATTCAGTACTTC. Its translation is CASSKRQGKNIQYF. Looking up the rest from reference TRBV3-1 and TRBJ2-4 gives the full variable domain: DTAVSQTPKYLVTQMGNDKSIKCEQNLGHDTMYWYKQDSKKFLKIMFSYNNKELIINETVPNRFSPKSPDKAHLNLHINSLELGDSAVYFCASSKRQGKNIQYFGAGTRLSVL.

The rearrangement joins TRBV10-3 to TRBJ2-1, with TRBD2 matching over 11 bases. The CDR3 is made up of 15 amino acids. Germline CDR1 ENHRY, CDR2 SYGVKD. Trimming cost V 6 bases and J 6 bases; bases outside gene matches: 7. The CDR3 bases are TGTGCCATCAGGACCCACGGACTAGCGGGCAATGAGCAGTTCTTC. Translated: CAIRTHGLAGNEQFF.

Regarding this clonotype: At one of its ends the junction is not consistent with the germline gene, which may arise from a read error. The chain uses TRBV6-5 and TRBJ2-7; 7 bases fit TRBD1. Germline V lookup: CDR1 MNHEY, CDR2 SVGAGI. The CDR3 sequence is 14 residues long. CDR3 sequence reads: CASRYSWTGTEQYF. CDR3 in DNA: TGTGCCAGCAGGTACTCGTGGACAGGAACCGAGCAGTACTTC.